Listed below are T cell receptor beta chains from one sample, sequenced in a study of blood T cell repertoires in COVID-19. Here immunoSEQ multiplex PCR was the method, and the copy in TCRdb shows in-frame clones only, minus some. The table lists about 310,000 clones, 85% to 90% of them singletons. The sample consisted of peripheral blood. The source of these receptors is a woman aged 35 to 49 with COVID-19, enrolled during active disease. CDR3s include the opening cysteine and the closing phenylalanine or tryptophan. The D gene is left open where the match is weak. Only part of the rows carry a size: once, few, many, or a class if the clone is expanded.

size,D,V,J,DNA,CDR3
few,NA,TRBV27,TRBJ2-7,TGTGCCAGCAGTCGGACAGACTTTTACGAGCAGTACTTC,CASSRTDFYEQYF
NA,NA,TRBV7-9,TRBJ1-2,TGTGCCAGCAGCTTAGATACGAGGTCTTATGGCTACACCTTC,CASSLDTRSYGYTF
NA,TRBD2,TRBV19,TRBJ2-1,TGTGCCAGTACCTCTAGCGGGAGCTCGAATGAGCAGTTCTTC,CASTSSGSSNEQFF
once,TRBD1,TRBV6-6,TRBJ1-5,TGTGCCAGCAGTGGACAGGGCAGCAATCAGCCCCAGCATTTT,CASSGQGSNQPQHF
NA,NA,TRBV10-3,TRBJ2-3,TGTGCCATCAGGCGGGAAGTCGATACGCAGTATTTT,CAIRREVDTQYF
NA,NA,TRBV12-3/TRBV12-4,TRBJ1-5,TGTGCCAGCAGGGTGGGGGGTCAGCCCCAGCATTTT,CASRVGGQPQHF
NA,TRBD1,TRBV5-4,TRBJ2-2,TGTGCCAGCAGCAACCCTTGGGGACAGGAGAACACCGGGGAGCTGTTTTTT,CASSNPWGQENTGELFF
NA,NA,TRBV19,TRBJ1-5,TGTGCCAGCGGGCGGGGGGATTTAAGCAATCAGCCCCAGCATTTT,CASGRGDLSNQPQHF
few,NA,TRBV19,TRBJ1-1,TGTGCCAGTGAACAGACCCACAACGCTGAAGCTTTCTTT,CASEQTHNAEAFF
NA,NA,TRBV2,TRBJ1-1,TGTGCCAGTACCGGAGAGCGAGCTACTGAAGCTTTCTTT,CASTGERATEAFF
NA,TRBD2,TRBV7-8,TRBJ2-1,TGTGCCAGCAGCTTTTTTCCTCTAGCGGGATCATACAATGAGCAGTTCTTC,CASSFFPLAGSYNEQFF
few,NA,TRBV18,TRBJ2-7,TGTGCCAGCTCCCCAGGGAGGTTGTCCTACGAGCAGTACTTC,CASSPGRLSYEQYF
NA,NA,TRBV6-1,TRBJ1-6,TGTGCCAGCAGTGAAGGTGTGGGGCAGGGGAATTCACCCCTCCACTTT,CASSEGVGQGNSPLHF
NA,NA,TRBV4-2,TRBJ1-1,TGTGCCAGCAGCCAAGGGGGACTTAAGGGCACTGAAGCTTTCTTT,CASSQGGLKGTEAFF
NA,TRBD1,TRBV5-8,TRBJ2-3,TGTGCCAGCAGTGACAGGGGAACCTGGGCAGATACGCAGTATTTT,CASSDRGTWADTQYF
NA,NA,TRBV7-2,TRBJ1-2,TGTGCCAGCAGCTTTCTAGGGGGAAGTGGCTACACCTTC,CASSFLGGSGYTF
NA,NA,TRBV20-1,TRBJ2-1,TGCAGTGCTAGTCTAAGAGGCTACAATGAGCAGTTCTTC,CSASLRGYNEQFF
NA,NA,TRBV4-3,TRBJ2-1,TGCGCCAGCAGCCAAGAGGGGGGGCGATACAATGAGCAGTTCTTC,CASSQEGGRYNEQFF
NA,TRBD1,TRBV29-1,TRBJ2-7,TGCAGCGCCAGAAGCCCGGGACAGGGCTACGAGCAGTACTTC,CSARSPGQGYEQYF
NA,NA,TRBV7-8,TRBJ1-4,TGTGCCAGCAGCTCTCTCAGGGGTGGTGGTGAAAAACTGTTTTTT,CASSSLRGGGEKLFF
few,TRBD1,TRBV27,TRBJ1-5,TGTGCCAGCAGTTTAGTCCAGGGGGCGGTCGGTCAGCCCCAGCATTTT,CASSLVQGAVGQPQHF
once,TRBD2,TRBV7-6,TRBJ2-1,TGTGCCAGCAGCTTAAGCGGAGCGGGGTCCGATGGTGAGCAGTTCTTC,CASSLSGAGSDGEQFF
NA,TRBD2,TRBV7-3,TRBJ2-3,TGTGCCAGCAGCTTAAACCCAAGGACCGCCGCCAGCGGGGGTGATTCTAGCACAGATACGCAGTATTTT,CASSLNPRTAASGGDSSTDTQYF
NA,NA,TRBV19,TRBJ1-6,TGTGCCAGTTCGGACAGCCATAATTCACCCCTCCACTTT,CASSDSHNSPLHF
NA,NA,TRBV6-5,TRBJ1-1,TGTGCCAGTACTTCCCCGGGTTCTAAAGGCACTGAAGCTTTCTTT,CASTSPGSKGTEAFF
NA,TRBD2,TRBV28,TRBJ2-3,TGTGCCAGCAGAGGGACTAGCGGGAGGACGTCGTCAGCAGATACGCAGTATTTT,CASRGTSGRTSSADTQYF
NA,TRBD2,TRBV18,TRBJ2-1,TGTGCCAGCTCAACAACGGGAGGCAGATACAATGAGCAGTTCTTC,CASSTTGGRYNEQFF
once,TRBD2,TRBV7-8,TRBJ2-7,TGTGCCAGCAGCCCAAACCGACTAGCGGGAATCGAGCAGTACTTC,CASSPNRLAGIEQYF
NA,NA,TRBV4-1,TRBJ1-1,TGCGCCAGCAGCCAAATGGCGGTCCCTTCAGGGGTGGGCGCTGAAGCTTTCTTT,CASSQMAVPSGVGAEAFF
NA,NA,TRBV3-1/TRBV3-2,TRBJ2-3,TGTGCCAGCAGCCAACAGACAGTGTCAGATACGCAGTATTTT,CASSQQTVSDTQYF
NA,TRBD1,TRBV18,TRBJ2-7,TGTGCCAGCTCACCGCAGGGGACAGGGAGTGACGAGCAGTACTTC,CASSPQGTGSDEQYF
NA,TRBD1,TRBV2,TRBJ2-4,TGTGCCAGCAGTCGACAGGGGGCAAACATTCAGTACTTC,CASSRQGANIQYF
once,NA,TRBV19,TRBJ1-4,TGTGCCAGTAGTGTACACTTCAGGGACTCTAATGAAAAACTGTTTTTT,CASSVHFRDSNEKLFF
once,NA,TRBV5-1,TRBJ2-2,TGCGCCAGCAGCCTTGGCGGGGGCAACACCGGGGAGCTGTTTTTT,CASSLGGGNTGELFF
few,NA,TRBV6-5,TRBJ1-6,TGTGCCAGCAGTTACGAATACAATAATTCACCCCTCCACTTT,CASSYEYNNSPLHF
NA,NA,TRBV3-1/TRBV3-2,TRBJ1-2,TGTGCCAGCAGCCAAGCCGGCCCTGGGAGGGTCTACACCTTC,CASSQAGPGRVYTF
NA,TRBD2,TRBV7-2,TRBJ2-7,TGTGCCAGCAGTCGGGGACTAGATGAGCAGTACTTC,CASSRGLDEQYF
once,NA,TRBV12-3/TRBV12-4,TRBJ1-2,TGTGCCAGCAGTCCCACAGGGAGATATGGCTACACCTTC,CASSPTGRYGYTF
NA,TRBD1,TRBV28,TRBJ2-1,TGTGCCAGCAGTTTTCACTACGGGACAGGGTACAATGAGCAGTTCTTC,CASSFHYGTGYNEQFF
NA,NA,TRBV28,TRBJ1-1,TGTGCCAGCAGTTCAGTGAACACTGAAGCTTTCTTT,CASSSVNTEAFF
NA,TRBD2,TRBV5-1,TRBJ2-1,TGCGCCAGCAGCTTGAATCCTAGCGGTCAGTCCTACAATGAGCAGTTCTTC,CASSLNPSGQSYNEQFF
NA,NA,TRBV25-1,TRBJ2-3,TGTGCCAGCAGTGGCGGGACGGAAAGTTATACGCAGTATTTT,CASSGGTESYTQYF
NA,NA,TRBV5-5,TRBJ1-6,TGTGCCAGCAGCTTGAGGTCAGGGGTAGTTTCACCCCTCCACTTT,CASSLRSGVVSPLHF
once,NA,TRBV28,TRBJ1-1,TGTGCCACTTTCATAGGGGGGAACACTGAAGCTTTCTTT,CATFIGGNTEAFF
NA,NA,TRBV12-3/TRBV12-4,TRBJ2-7,TGTGCCAGCAGTTTAGCGCGGGAGCAGTACTTC,CASSLAREQYF